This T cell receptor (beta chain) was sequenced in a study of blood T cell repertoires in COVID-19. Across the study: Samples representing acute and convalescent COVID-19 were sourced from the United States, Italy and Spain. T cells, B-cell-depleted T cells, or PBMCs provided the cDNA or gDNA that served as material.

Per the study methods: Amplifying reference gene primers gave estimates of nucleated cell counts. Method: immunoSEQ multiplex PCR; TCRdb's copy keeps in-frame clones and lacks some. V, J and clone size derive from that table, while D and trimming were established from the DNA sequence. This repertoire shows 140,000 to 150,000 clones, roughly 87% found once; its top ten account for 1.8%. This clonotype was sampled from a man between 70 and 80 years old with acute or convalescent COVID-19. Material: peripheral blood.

The CDR3 nucleotides are TGTGCCAGCAGCTTAGAGAGCTCCTATAATTCACCCCTCCACTTT. It encodes CASSLESSYNSPLHF. V and J are TRBV7-2 and TRBJ1-6; D is uncertain. The CDR3 consists of 15 residues. Trimming pared 1 base from V and 0 bases from J, leaving 4 bases between. Germline V gene data show CDR1 as SGHTA and CDR2 as FQGNSA.